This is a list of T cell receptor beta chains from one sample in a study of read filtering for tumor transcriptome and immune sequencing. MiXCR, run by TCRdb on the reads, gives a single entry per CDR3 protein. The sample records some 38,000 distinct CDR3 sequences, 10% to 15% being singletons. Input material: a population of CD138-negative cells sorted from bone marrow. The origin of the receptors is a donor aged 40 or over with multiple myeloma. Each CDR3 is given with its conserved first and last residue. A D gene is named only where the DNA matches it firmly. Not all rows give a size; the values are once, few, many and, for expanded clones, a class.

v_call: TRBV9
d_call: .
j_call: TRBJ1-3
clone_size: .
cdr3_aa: CASSGRLRNTIYF
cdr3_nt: TGTGCCAGCAGCGGGAGGCTACGGAACACCATATATTTT

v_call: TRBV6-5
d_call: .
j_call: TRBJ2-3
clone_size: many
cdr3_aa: CASSPSGFPSDTQYF
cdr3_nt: TGTGCCAGCAGTCCCTCGGGATTCCCCTCAGATACGCAGTATTTT

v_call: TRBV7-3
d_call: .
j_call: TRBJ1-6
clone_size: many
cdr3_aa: CASSLMEGSPLHF
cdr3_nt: TGTGCCAGCAGCTTAATGGAGGGCTCACCCCTCCACTTT

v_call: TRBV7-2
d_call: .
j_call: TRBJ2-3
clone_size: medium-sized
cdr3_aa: CASSPDTDTQYF
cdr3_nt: TGTGCCAGCAGCCCGGACACAGATACGCAGTATTTT

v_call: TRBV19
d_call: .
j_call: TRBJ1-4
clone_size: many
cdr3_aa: CASSILGGPANEKLFF
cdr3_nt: TGTGCCAGTAGTATACTAGGGGGACCGGCGAATGAAAAACTGTTTTTT

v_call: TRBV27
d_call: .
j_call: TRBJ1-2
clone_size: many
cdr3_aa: CASSSNLFVGASLYGYTF
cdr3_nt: TGTGCCAGCAGTAGCAACTTGTTCGTGGGGGCCTCTCTCTATGGCTACACCTTC

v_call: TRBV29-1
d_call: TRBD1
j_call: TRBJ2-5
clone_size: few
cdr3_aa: CSADRGRTQYF
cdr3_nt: TGCAGCGCAGACAGGGGGAGGACCCAGTACTTC

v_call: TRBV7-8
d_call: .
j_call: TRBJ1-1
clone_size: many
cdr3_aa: CASSNREWNTEAFF
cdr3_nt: TGTGCCAGCAGCAACAGGGAATGGAACACTGAAGCTTTCTTT

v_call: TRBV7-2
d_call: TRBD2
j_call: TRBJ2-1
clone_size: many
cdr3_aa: CASSLLDPSGGSDNEQFF
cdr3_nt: TGTGCCAGCAGCCTCCTAGATCCTAGCGGGGGGAGCGACAATGAGCAGTTCTTC

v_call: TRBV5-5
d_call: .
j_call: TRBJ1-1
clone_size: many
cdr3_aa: CASRPTVGADRGFF
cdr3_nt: TGTGCCAGCAGACCGACAGTCGGCGCGGATCGGGGTTTCTTT

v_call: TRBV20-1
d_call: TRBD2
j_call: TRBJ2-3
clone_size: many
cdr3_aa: CSASGGGNTDTQYF
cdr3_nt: TGCAGTGCTTCGGGGGGGGGGAACACAGATACGCAGTATTTT

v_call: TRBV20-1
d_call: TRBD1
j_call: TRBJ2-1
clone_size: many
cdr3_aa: CSAGKQGKNNEQFF
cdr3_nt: TGCAGTGCTGGTAAACAGGGGAAGAACAATGAGCAGTTCTTC

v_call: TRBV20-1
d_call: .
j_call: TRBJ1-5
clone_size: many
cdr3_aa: CSAPAGQPQHF
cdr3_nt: TGCAGTGCCCCAGCGGGTCAGCCCCAGCATTTT

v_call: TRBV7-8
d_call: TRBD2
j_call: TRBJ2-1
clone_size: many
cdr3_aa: CASSLGRDPSYNEQFF
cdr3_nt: TGTGCCAGCAGCTTGGGGAGGGACCCCTCCTACAATGAGCAGTTCTTC

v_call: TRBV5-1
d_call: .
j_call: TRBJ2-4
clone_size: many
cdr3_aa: CASSSDPGQSIQYF
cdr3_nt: TGCGCCAGCAGCTCAGATCCGGGACAAAGCATTCAGTACTTC

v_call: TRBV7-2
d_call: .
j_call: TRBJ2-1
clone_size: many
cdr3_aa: CASSSTGTSYNEQFF
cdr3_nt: TGTGCCAGCAGCTCAACCGGGACTTCCTACAATGAGCAGTTCTTC

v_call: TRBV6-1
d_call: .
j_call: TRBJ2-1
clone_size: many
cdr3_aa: CAIRIQKYEQFF
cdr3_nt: TGTGCCATCCGGATACAGAAGTATGAGCAGTTCTTC

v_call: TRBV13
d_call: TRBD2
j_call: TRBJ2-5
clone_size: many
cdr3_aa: CASSPGGQETQYF
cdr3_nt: TGTGCCAGCAGCCCGGGGGGACAAGAGACCCAGTACTTC

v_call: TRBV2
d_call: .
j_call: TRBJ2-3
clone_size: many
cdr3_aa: CASVPGSHTDTQYF
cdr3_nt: TGTGCCAGTGTGCCAGGGTCCCACACAGATACGCAGTATTTT

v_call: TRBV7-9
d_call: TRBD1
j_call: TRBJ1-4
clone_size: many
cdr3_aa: CASSPGTGGEKLFF
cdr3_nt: TGTGCCAGCAGCCCCGGGACAGGGGGAGAAAAACTGTTTTTT

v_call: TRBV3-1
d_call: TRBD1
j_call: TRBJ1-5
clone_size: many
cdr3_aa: CASSPGQGTSNQPQHF
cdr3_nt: TGTGCCAGCAGTCCGGGACAGGGAACCAGCAATCAGCCCCAGCATTTT

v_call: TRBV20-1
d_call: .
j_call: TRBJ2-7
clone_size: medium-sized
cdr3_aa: CSARTEDQLSYEQYF
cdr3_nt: TGCAGTGCGCGCACAGAAGACCAGCTCTCCTACGAGCAGTACTTC

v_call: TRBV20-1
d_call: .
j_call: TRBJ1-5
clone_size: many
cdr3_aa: CSATAGDGNQPQHF
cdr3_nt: TGCAGTGCTACCGCCGGGGACGGCAATCAGCCCCAGCATTTT

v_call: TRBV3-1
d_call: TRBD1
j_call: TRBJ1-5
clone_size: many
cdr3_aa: CATGQGGISNQPQHF
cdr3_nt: TGTGCCACCGGACAGGGGGGGATTAGCAATCAGCCCCAGCATTTT

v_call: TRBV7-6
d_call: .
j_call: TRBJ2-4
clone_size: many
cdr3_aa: CASSLVASDQNIQYF
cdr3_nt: TGTGCCAGCAGCTTAGTAGCTAGCGATCAAAACATTCAGTACTTC

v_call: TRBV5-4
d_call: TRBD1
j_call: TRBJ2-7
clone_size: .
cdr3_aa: CASSWGQNEQYF
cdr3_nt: TGTGCCAGCAGCTGGGGACAGAACGAGCAGTACTTC

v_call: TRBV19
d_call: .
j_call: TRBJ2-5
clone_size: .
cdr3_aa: CASLSRLRTQYF
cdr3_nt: TGTGCCAGCCTCTCTCGGTTGCGGACCCAGTACTTC

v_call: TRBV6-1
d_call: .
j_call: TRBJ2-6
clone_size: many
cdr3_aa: CASSEEGAGANVLTF
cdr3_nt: TGTGCCAGCAGTGAAGAGGGGGCTGGGGCCAACGTCCTGACTTTC

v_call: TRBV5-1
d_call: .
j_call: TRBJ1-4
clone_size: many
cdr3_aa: CASSSQGNSNEKLFF
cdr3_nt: TGCGCCAGCAGCTCACAGGGCAATTCGAATGAAAAACTGTTTTTT

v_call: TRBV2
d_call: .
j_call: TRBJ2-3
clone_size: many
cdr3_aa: CASSMETSVTDTQYF
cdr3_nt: TGTGCCAGCAGTATGGAGACCAGCGTTACAGATACGCAGTATTTT

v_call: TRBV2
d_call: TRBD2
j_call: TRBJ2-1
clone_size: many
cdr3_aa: CASSSTSGGFHEQFF
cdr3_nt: TGTGCCAGCAGTTCCACTAGCGGGGGGTTCCATGAGCAGTTCTTC

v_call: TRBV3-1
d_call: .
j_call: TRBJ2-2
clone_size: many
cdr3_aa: CASSQPTGSNTGELFF
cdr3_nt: TGTGCCAGCAGCCAACCGACAGGATCGAACACCGGGGAGCTGTTTTTT

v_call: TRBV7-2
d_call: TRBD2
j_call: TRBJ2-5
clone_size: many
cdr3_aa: CASSPLAGGRVVTQYF
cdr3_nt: TGTGCCAGCAGTCCTCTAGCGGGGGGGCGGGTGGTGACCCAGTACTTC

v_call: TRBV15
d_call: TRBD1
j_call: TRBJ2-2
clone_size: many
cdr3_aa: CATSRSWGQRTGELFF
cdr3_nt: TGTGCCACCAGCAGATCCTGGGGACAGAGAACCGGGGAGCTGTTTTTT

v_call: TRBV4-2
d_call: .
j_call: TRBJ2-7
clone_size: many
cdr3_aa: CASSRRDTPYEQYF
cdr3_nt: TGTGCCAGCAGCCGAAGGGACACCCCCTACGAGCAGTACTTC

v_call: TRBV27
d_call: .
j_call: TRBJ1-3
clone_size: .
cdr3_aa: CASSTYGNSGNTIYF
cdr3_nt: TGTGCCAGCAGTACTTACGGGAACTCTGGAAACACCATATATTTT

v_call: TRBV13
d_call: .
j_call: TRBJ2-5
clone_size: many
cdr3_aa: CASSFTKETQYF
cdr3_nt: TGTGCCAGCAGCTTCACCAAAGAGACCCAGTACTTC

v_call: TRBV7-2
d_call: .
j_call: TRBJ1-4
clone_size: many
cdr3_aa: CASSSGHWEKLFF
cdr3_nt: TGTGCCAGCAGCTCCGGACATTGGGAAAAACTGTTTTTT

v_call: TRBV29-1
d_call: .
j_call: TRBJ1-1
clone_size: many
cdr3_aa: CSVGLPGRDTEAFF
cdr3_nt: TGCAGCGTTGGTCTTCCAGGACGCGACACTGAAGCTTTCTTT

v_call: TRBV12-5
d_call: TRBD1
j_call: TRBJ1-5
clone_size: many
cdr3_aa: CASGPTGAVQPQHF
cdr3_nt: TGTGCTAGTGGCCCGACAGGGGCGGTTCAGCCCCAGCATTTT

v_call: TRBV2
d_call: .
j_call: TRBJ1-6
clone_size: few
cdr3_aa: CASSAESGSNSPLHF
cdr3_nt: TGTGCCAGCAGTGCCGAGTCGGGGTCTAATTCACCCCTCCACTTT

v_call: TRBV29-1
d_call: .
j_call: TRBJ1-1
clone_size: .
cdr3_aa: CSLKGSTDTGAFF
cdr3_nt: TGCAGCTTGAAGGGGAGTACGGACACTGGAGCTTTCTTT

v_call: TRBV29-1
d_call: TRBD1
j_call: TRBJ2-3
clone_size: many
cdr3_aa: CSGIRDRGPDTQYF
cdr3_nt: TGCAGCGGAATCCGGGACAGGGGTCCCGATACGCAGTATTTT

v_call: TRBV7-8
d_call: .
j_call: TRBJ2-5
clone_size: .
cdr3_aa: CASSLGDVRRSQETQYF
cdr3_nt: TGTGCCAGCAGCTTAGGAGATGTCAGACGCTCTCAAGAGACCCAGTACTTC

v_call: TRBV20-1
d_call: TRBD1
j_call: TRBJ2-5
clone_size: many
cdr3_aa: CRPWTGNTQETQYF
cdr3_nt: TGCAGACCTTGGACAGGGAATACACAAGAGACCCAGTACTTC

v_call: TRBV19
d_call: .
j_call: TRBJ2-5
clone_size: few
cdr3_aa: CASSWAYQETQYF
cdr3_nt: TGTGCCAGTAGTTGGGCGTACCAAGAGACCCAGTACTTC

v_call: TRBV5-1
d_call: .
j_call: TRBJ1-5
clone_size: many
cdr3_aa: CASSLEGVSQPQHF
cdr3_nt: TGCGCCAGCAGCTTGGAAGGGGTCAGTCAGCCCCAGCATTTT

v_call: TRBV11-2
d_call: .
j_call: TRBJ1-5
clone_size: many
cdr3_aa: CASSFGQGINQPQHF
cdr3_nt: TGTGCCAGCAGCTTCGGCCAGGGAATCAATCAGCCCCAGCATTTT

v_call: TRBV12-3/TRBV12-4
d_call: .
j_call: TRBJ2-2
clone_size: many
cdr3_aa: CASSLSGSNTGELFF
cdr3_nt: TGTGCCAGCAGTTTATCAGGGAGCAACACCGGGGAGCTGTTTTTT

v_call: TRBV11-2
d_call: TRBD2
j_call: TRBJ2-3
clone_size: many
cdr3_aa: CASSFPGGLAGALDTQYF
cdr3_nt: TGTGCCAGCAGCTTTCCCGGGGGACTAGCGGGGGCTTTAGATACGCAGTATTTT

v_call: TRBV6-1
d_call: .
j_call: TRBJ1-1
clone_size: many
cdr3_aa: CASSDGGWGTEAFF
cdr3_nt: TGTGCCAGCAGTGACGGGGGCTGGGGCACTGAAGCTTTCTTT